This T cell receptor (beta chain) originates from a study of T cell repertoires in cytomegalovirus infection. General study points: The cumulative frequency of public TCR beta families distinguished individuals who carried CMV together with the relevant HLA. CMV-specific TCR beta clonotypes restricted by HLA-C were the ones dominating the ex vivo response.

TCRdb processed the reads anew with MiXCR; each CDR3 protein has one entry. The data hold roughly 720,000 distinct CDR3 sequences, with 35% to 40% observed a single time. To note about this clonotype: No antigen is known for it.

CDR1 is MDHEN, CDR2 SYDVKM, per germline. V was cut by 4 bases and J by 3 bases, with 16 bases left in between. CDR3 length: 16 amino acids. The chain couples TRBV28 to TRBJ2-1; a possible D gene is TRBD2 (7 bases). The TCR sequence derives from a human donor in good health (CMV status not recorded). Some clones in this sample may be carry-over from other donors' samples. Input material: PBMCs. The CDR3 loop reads CASSSEGGGLYNEQFF. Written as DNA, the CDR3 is TGTGCCAGCAGTTCCGAGGGGGGGGGCCTCTACAATGAGCAGTTCTTC.